This T cell receptor (beta chain) was sequenced for a study of radiotherapy plus CTLA-4 blockade in lung cancer (dated by TCRdb to 2016 to 2019). The study in broad terms: Among enrolled patients, 18% had an objective response and about 30% reached disease control.

Focal radiation therapy combined with CTLA-4 blockade (ipilimumab) was tested in patients with chemo-refractory metastatic non-small-cell lung cancer. Note on this clone: What antigen it recognizes has not been identified. Base-call qualities are not available, and no considerably larger clone is one nucleotide away.

Library preparation was by the immunoSEQ multiplex PCR assay. TCRdb took over this immuneACCESS table, retaining in-frame rearrangements with V and J assigned. Such tables are incomplete; in checked studies, under half of the missing clones stem from an unresolved V gene, and the remainder is unexplained. In all, the sample holds around 38,000 clones, and approximately 86% of those were seen once. Of the sample, approximately 22% falls within the top ten clones. Broad study findings and their caveats: Early dynamic changes in blood T cell clones, together with increased serum interferon-beta after radiation, were reported as the strongest predictors of response. After treatment with radiotherapy and ipilimumab, TCR clones that originated in tumors expanded in peripheral blood.

Material: peripheral blood, obtained from a patient treated with radiotherapy plus ipilimumab. The TCR was taken from a human donor with non-small cell lung cancer whose response to radiotherapy plus ipilimumab could not be evaluated.

The nucleotides read TGTGCCAGCAGCTTAGGAGCAGGAGAGACCCAGTACTTC. Its protein reads: CASSLGAGETQYF. The rearrangement joined TRBV7-6 to TRBJ2-5; no D gene is confidently identified. Deletion took 1 base off V and 4 bases off J, with a span of 7 bases between the germline ends. There are 13 amino acids in the CDR3, from cysteine to phenylalanine inclusive. The DNA shown is the 39-base CDR3, in frame from base 1. In the germline V gene, CDR1 corresponds to SGHVS and CDR2 to FNYEAQ.